A single sample gave rise to the 26 T cell receptor beta chains below, sequenced in a study of pediatric ulcerative colitis (dated by TCRdb to about 2019). Receptor amplification or capture employed the immunoSEQ multiplex PCR assay. This is the immuneACCESS table as TCRdb keeps it, with only in-frame sequences that have V and J called. A part of the clones is gone; compared with another copy, unresolved V genes explain less than half, and the rest is unexplained. In this sample the table shows fewer than 40,000 clones, roughly 78% of which occur a single time. The ten largest clones capture around 4.4% of the sample. Sequencing was carried out using blood. These receptor sequences come from a boy aged 10-17 years with severe ulcerative colitis.

The J gene is TRBJ1-3, the V gene TRBV30; D not resolved. The germline gives CDR1 GTSNPN, CDR2 SVGIG (reference sequence). The CDR3 has 13 residues. Trimming stripped 0 bases from V and 0 bases from J, with 3 bases between. The CDR3 DNA follows: TGTGCCTGGAGTGTTCACTCTGGAAACACCATATATTTT. Protein sequence: CAWSVHSGNTIYF.

This chain connects TRBV19 to TRBJ2-2, with TRBD2 matching 9 bases. This CDR3 is 14 amino acids long. Germline CDR1 LNHDA, CDR2 SQIVND (reference sequence). With 6 bases clipped from V and 3 bases from J, the junction kept 2 bases outside the gene matches. As DNA, the CDR3 is TGTGCCAGTAGGTTAGCGGGGGACACCGGGGAGCTGTTTTTT. Protein product: CASRLAGDTGELFF.

The chain uses TRBV5-1 and TRBJ2-2; D assignment may be TRBD1 or TRBD2 (5 bases each). The length of the CDR3 is 16 residues. Germline loops: CDR1 SGHRS, CDR2 YFSETQ. Trimming took 1 base from V and 0 from J, leaving 10 bases between them. For the CDR3, the DNA is TGCGCCAGCAGCTTGCCCGGGGCCGCGAACACCGGGGAGCTGTTTTTT. Translated, it gives CASSLPGAANTGELFF.

This clone occurred a few times. The chain links TRBV27 to TRBJ1-2; 7 bases line up with TRBD1. V gave up 4 bases and J gave up 8 bases; unmatched junction bases: 4. Per germline, CDR1 MNHEY and CDR2 SMNVEV (reference sequence). This CDR3 comprises 12 residues. CDR3 region: CASSSQGQGYTF. The CDR3 nucleotides read TGTGCCAGCAGTTCGCAGGGACAGGGCTACACCTTC.

V is TRBV2 and J is TRBJ2-1; a possible D gene is TRBD2 (7 bases). The germline V and J ends were trimmed by 6 bases and 4 bases, with 13 bases remaining between them. CDR3 size: 14 residues. Per germline, CDR1 SNHLY and CDR2 FYNNEI. The DNA of the CDR3 is TGTGCCAGCAGGGACGGGGGGCCGTACAATGAGCAGTTCTTC. Translated: CASRDGGPYNEQFF.

The chain links TRBV7-8 to TRBJ2-3; the D gene could be TRBD1 or TRBD2 (5 bases each). From germline, CDR1 is SGHVS and CDR2 FQNEAQ. This CDR3 is built from 16 residues. Trimming removed 2 bases from V and 1 base from J, with 13 bases in between. The CDR3 nucleotides are TGTGCCAGCAGCTTACAGGGACCAGGAGGCACAGATACGCAGTATTTT. It translates to CASSLQGPGGTDTQYF.

The gene calls are TRBV2 and TRBJ1-5; 7 nucleotides line up with TRBD1. Germline CDR1 SNHLY, CDR2 FYNNEI. V dropped 6 bases and J dropped 4; count of bases not matched to a gene: 6. This CDR3 has 14 amino acids. This CDR3 reads CASSARTGNQPQHF. The CDR3 DNA reads as TGTGCCAGCAGCGCACGGACAGGTAATCAGCCCCAGCATTTT.

The chain combines TRBV2 with TRBJ1-2; D is uncertain. The V end was cut by 3 bases, the J end by 4 bases, with 15 bases between. Germline V lookup: CDR1 SNHLY, CDR2 FYNNEI. The CDR3 runs 15 residues. For the CDR3, the DNA is TGTGCCAGCAGTGAGCGTGTAGGAACCTCCTATGGCTACACCTTC. Amino acid sequence: CASSERVGTSYGYTF. Full variable domain (rest looked up from reference TRBV2 and TRBJ1-2): EPEVTQTPSHQVTQMGQEVILRCVPISNHLYFYWYRQILGQKVEFLVSFYNNEISEKSEIFDDQFSVERPDGSNFTLKIRSTKLEDSAMYFCASSERVGTSYGYTFGSGTRLTVV.

V gene TRBV18 combines with J gene TRBJ1-1; 8 bases are shared with TRBD1. The CDR3 sequence is 15 residues long. The germline CDR1 and CDR2 sequences are KGHSH and LQKENI. V lost 5 bases to trimming and J lost 4 bases; unmatched junction nucleotides: 9. CDR3 loop: CASSSVTGTGTEAFF. The CDR3 DNA follows: TGTGCCAGCTCAAGCGTAACCGGGACAGGCACTGAAGCTTTCTTT.

The V and J genes are TRBV27 and TRBJ2-7; the D gene is possibly TRBD1 (6 bases). This CDR3 is built from 13 residues. Germline lookup yields CDR1 MNHEY and CDR2 SMNVEV (reference sequence). Trimming removed 5 bases at V and 3 bases at J, with 11 bases between. As DNA, the CDR3 is TGTGCCAGCAGTCCTACAGGGAACTACGAGCAGTACTTC. Its protein is CASSPTGNYEQYF.

To note about this clone: Other DNA sequences from this sample encode an identical CDR3 as well. This sequence joins TRBV30 and TRBJ2-7; D gene uncertain. This CDR3 region has 11 residues. Trimming cost V 0 bases and J 2 bases, with 2 bases left between them. Germline V gene sequence: CDR1 GTSNPN, CDR2 SVGIG (reference sequence). The CDR3 region is CAWSVAYEQYF. CDR3 nucleotides: TGTGCCTGGAGTGTAGCCTACGAGCAGTACTTC.

CDR3: CASSPRQGTGGQPQHF. In DNA, the CDR3 is TGTGCCAGTAGTCCGAGACAAGGGACCGGGGGTCAGCCCCAGCATTTT. The chain employs TRBV19 and TRBJ1-5; D perhaps matches TRBD1 (5 bases). This CDR3 has 16 amino acids. V was shortened by 5 bases and J by 6 bases, with 20 bases between the two germline ends. The V gene's germline CDR1 is LNHDA and CDR2 SQIVND (reference sequence).

V usage is TRBV5-4 and J usage is TRBJ1-2; D is ambiguous. The CDR3 sequence is 13 residues long. CDR1 is SGHNT and CDR2 is YYREEE in the germline V gene (reference sequence). Trimming left V 2 bases short and J 7 bases short, with 12 bases between. CDR3 region: CASSLTGIGGYTF. Here the CDR3 DNA reads TGTGCCAGCAGCTTAACCGGGATCGGTGGCTACACCTTC.

Remarks on this clone: Lacking the conserved final phenylalanine or tryptophan, this CDR3 likely reflects a read error. The chain uses TRBV5-1 and TRBJ1-1; a weak D match, TRBD1 (6 bases). CDR1 and CDR2 from the germline V gene are SGHRS and YFSETQ. The CDR3 consists of 15 residues. Trimming cost V 5 bases and J 1 base, with 15 bases left between them. The CDR3 loop is CASRIQGTWNTEAFL. The CDR3 nucleotides read TGCGCCAGCAGAATACAGGGTACATGGAACACTGAAGCTTTCCTT.

J is TRBJ1-5 and V is TRBV6-5; tentatively, D is TRBD1 (6 bases). V lost 4 bases and J 0 bases, leaving 13 bases between the germline ends. The CDR3 covers 16 residues. Germline CDR1 is MNHEY and CDR2 is SVGAGI. CDR3 protein: CASSSHRAYSNQPQHF. The DNA of the CDR3 is TGTGCCAGCAGTTCGCACAGGGCTTATAGCAATCAGCCCCAGCATTTT.

V gene TRBV5-3 combines with J gene TRBJ2-3; no reliable D call. TRBV5-3 is sorted into the ORF group, with uncertain function. This CDR3 region has 18 residues. V lost 0 bases and J 0 bases, leaving 17 bases between the germline ends. CDR3 sequence: CARSLVSKLSTSTDTQYF. In DNA, the CDR3 is TGTGCCAGAAGCTTGGTTTCGAAACTATCGACTAGCACAGATACGCAGTATTTT.

Comments on this clone: Other DNA sequences in this specimen translate into the identical CDR3. The CDR3: CASSLSLPRYNEQFF. CDR3 in DNA: TGTGCCAGCAGTTTATCGCTTCCGAGGTACAATGAGCAGTTCTTC. This rearrangement joins TRBV27 to TRBJ2-1; D remains ambiguous. The CDR3 is 15 residues long. Germline CDR1 and CDR2: MNHEY and SMNVEV (reference sequence). Trimming shortened V by 0 bases and J by 4 bases, and 10 bases separated the two germline ends.

The rearrangement links TRBV4-2 to TRBJ2-5, with D possibly TRBD2 on 5 matching bases. In germline, CDR1 is LGHNA, CDR2 YNFKEQ. V lost 10 bases and J lost 2, with 8 bases in between. There are 11 residues in the CDR3. The CDR3 loop reads CATGNQETQYF. CDR3 bases: TGTGCCACCGGGAATCAAGAGACCCAGTACTTC.

This chain uses TRBV11-2 with TRBJ2-1, with D possibly being TRBD2 (5 bases). Trimming removed 0 bases from V and 4 bases from J, with 19 bases in between. The CDR3 consists of 18 residues. Germline V gene data show CDR1 as SGHAT and CDR2 as FQNNGV. The DNA for the CDR3 is TGTGCCAGCAGCTTAGACCACAACCCCGGCGGGTTATACAATGAGCAGTTCTTC. Amino acids: CASSLDHNPGGLYNEQFF. Looking up the rest from reference TRBV11-2 and TRBJ2-1 gives the full variable domain: EAGVAQSPRYKIIEKRQSVAFWCNPISGHATLYWYQQILGQGPKLLIQFQNNGVVDDSQLPKDRFSAERLKGVDSTLKIQPAKLEDSAVYLCASSLDHNPGGLYNEQFFGPGTRLTVL.

The chain employs TRBV13 and TRBJ1-1; perhaps TRBD1 as D (6 bases). The CDR3 is 13 residues long. Trimming removed 2 bases from V and 6 bases from J, with 10 bases in between. Germline V lookup: CDR1 PRHDT, CDR2 FYEKMQ (reference sequence). The CDR3 loop reads CASSLNRAPEAFF. CDR3 sequence (DNA): TGTGCCAGCAGCTTAAACAGGGCTCCTGAAGCTTTCTTT.

The chain is built from TRBV27 and TRBJ1-6, with a tentative D call TRBD1 (6 bases). The CDR3 contains 13 residues. The V end lost 6 bases, the J end lost 6 bases, and 9 bases lay between the germline ends. Germline V CDR1 and CDR2: MNHEY, SMNVEV (reference sequence). DNA for the CDR3: TGTGCCAGCAGAAGACAGGCTAATTCACCCCTCCACTTT. This encodes CASRRQANSPLHF.

In this sample, this clone turned up a few times. An end of the junction does not agree with germline; a read error may underlie this. This rearrangement joins TRBV7-7 to TRBJ2-1; a possible D gene is TRBD1 (5 bases). CDR1 and CDR2 (germline): SSHAT, FNYEAQ (reference sequence). The CDR3 consists of 16 residues. The CDR3 loop reads CASSLGSGQGGNEQFF. CDR3 DNA: TGTGCTAGCAGCTTAGGATCGGGTCAGGGTGGGAATGAGCAGTTCTTC.

In the case of this clone: Other DNA sequences from this sample encode an identical CDR3 as well. The rearrangement joins TRBV7-2 to TRBJ1-3, with D possibly being TRBD1 (6 bases). The CDR3 has 15 amino acids. V was cut by 5 bases and J by 0 bases, with 11 bases left in between. CDR1 and CDR2 from the germline V gene are SGHTA and FQGNSA. The CDR3 DNA follows: TGTGCCAGCAGCCCCCAGGGGAGCTCTGGAAACACCATATATTTT. It encodes CASSPQGSSGNTIYF.

The chain combines TRBV9 with TRBJ1-1; 10 positions match TRBD1. This CDR3 has 18 residues. Germline trimming cut 3 bases from V and 3 bases from J; bases unmatched to any gene: 14. CDR1 is SGDLS, CDR2 YYNGEE, per germline. CDR3 region: CASSAQTGGAGWDTEAFF. CDR3 coding DNA: TGTGCCAGCAGCGCCCAGACAGGGGGCGCCGGTTGGGACACTGAAGCTTTCTTT.

The rearrangement links TRBV30 to TRBJ2-3; possible D gene TRBD1, 5 bases. CDR3 length: 15 residues. Looked up from germline, CDR1 is GTSNPN and CDR2 is SVGIG (reference sequence). V was clipped by 2 bases and J by 7 bases, with 19 bases between them. Here the CDR3 reads CAWSTPSGFLNTQYF. DNA of the CDR3: TGTGCCTGGAGTACGCCCTCAGGGTTTCTAAATACGCAGTATTTT.

In DNA, the CDR3 is TGTGCCAGTAGTACCTCCGGGACAGGGAGCGAAAAACTGTTTTTT. Amino acid sequence: CASSTSGTGSEKLFF. The gene calls are TRBV19 and TRBJ1-4; 9 positions match TRBD1. Germline loops: CDR1 LNHDA, CDR2 SQIVND (reference sequence). This CDR3 is built from 15 residues. J lost 8 bases, V lost 4 bases, and 8 bases had no gene match. Based on the CDR3 plus reference TRBV19 and TRBJ1-4, the full variable domain is DGGITQSPKYLFRKEGQNVTLSCEQNLNHDAMYWYRQDPGQGLRLIYYSQIVNDFQKGDIAEGYSVSREKKESFPLTVTSAQKNPTAFYLCASSTSGTGSEKLFFGSGTQLSVL.